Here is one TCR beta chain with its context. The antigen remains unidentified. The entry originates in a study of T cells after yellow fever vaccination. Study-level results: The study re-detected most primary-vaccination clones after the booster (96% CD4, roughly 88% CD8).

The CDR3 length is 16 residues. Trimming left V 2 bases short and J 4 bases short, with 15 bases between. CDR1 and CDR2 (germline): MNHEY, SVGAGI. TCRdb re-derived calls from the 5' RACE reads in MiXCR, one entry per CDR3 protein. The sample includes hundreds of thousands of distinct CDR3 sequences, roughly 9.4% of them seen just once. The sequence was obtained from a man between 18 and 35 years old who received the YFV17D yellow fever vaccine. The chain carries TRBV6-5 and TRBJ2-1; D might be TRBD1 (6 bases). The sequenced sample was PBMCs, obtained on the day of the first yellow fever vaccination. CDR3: CASSYRTGPPYNEQFF. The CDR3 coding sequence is TGTGCCAGCAGTTACCGCACAGGGCCACCTTACAATGAGCAGTTCTTC.